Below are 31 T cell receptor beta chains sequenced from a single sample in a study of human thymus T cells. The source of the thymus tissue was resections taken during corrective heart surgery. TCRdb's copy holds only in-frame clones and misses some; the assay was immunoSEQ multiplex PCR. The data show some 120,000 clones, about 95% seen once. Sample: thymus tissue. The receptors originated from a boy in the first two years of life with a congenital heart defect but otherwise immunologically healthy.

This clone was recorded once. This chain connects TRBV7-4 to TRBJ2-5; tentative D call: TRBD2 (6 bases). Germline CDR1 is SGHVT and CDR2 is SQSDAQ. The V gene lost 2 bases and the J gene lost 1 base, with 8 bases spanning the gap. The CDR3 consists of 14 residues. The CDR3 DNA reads TGTGCCAGCAGCTTAATGGGACTCCAAGAGACCCAGTACTTC. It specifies CASSLMGLQETQYF. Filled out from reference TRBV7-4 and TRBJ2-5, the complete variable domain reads GAGVSQSPRYKVAKRGRDVALRCDSISGHVTLYWYRQTLGQGSEVLTYSQSDAQRDKSGRPSGRFSAERPERSVSTLKIQRTEQGDSAVYLCASSLMGLQETQYFGPGTRLLVL.

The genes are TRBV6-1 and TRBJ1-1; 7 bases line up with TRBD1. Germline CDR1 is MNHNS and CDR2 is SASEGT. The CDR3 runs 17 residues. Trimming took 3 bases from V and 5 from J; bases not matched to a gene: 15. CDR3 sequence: CASSDSGTERVGTEAFF. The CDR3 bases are TGTGCCAGCAGTGATAGCGGGACAGAGCGGGTGGGGACTGAAGCTTTCTTT.

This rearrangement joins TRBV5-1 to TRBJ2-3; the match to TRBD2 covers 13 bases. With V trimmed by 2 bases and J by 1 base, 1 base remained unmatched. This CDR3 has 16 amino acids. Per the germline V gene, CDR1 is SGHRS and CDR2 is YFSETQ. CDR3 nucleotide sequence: TGCGCCAGCAGCTTCGGACTAGCGGGGGGCACAGATACGCAGTATTTT. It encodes CASSFGLAGGTDTQYF.

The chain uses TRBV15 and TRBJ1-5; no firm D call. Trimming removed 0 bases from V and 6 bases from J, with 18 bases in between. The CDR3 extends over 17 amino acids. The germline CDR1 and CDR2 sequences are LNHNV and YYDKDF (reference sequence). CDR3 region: CATSRDQVHSSGQPQHF. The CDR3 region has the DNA TGTGCCACCAGCAGAGATCAGGTACACTCCAGCGGTCAGCCCCAGCATTTT.

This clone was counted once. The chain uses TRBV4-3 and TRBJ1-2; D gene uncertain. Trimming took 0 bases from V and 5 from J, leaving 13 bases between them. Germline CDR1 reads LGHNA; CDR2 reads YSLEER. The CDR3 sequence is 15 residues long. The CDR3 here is CASSQEAAPVYGYTF. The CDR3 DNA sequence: TGCGCCAGCAGCCAAGAGGCCGCGCCTGTTTATGGCTACACCTTC.

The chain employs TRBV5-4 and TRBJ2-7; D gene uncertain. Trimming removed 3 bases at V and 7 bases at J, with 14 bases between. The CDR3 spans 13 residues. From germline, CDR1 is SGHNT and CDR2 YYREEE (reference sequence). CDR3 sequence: CASSSTRVGEQYF. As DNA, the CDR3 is TGTGCCAGCAGCTCCACCCGGGTGGGTGAGCAGTACTTC.

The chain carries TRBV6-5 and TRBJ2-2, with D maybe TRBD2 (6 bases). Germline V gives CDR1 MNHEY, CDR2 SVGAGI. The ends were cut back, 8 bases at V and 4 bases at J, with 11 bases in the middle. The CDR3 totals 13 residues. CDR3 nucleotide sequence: TGTGCCAGCCGATTCGGGGGCACCGGGGAGCTGTTTTTT. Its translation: CASRFGGTGELFF.

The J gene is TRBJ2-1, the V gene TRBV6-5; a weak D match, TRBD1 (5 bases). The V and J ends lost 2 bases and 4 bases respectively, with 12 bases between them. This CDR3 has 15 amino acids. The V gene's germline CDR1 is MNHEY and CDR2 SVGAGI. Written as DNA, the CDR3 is TGTGCCAGCAGTTACGAAGAAGGGGTTTACAATGAGCAGTTCTTC. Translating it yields CASSYEEGVYNEQFF.

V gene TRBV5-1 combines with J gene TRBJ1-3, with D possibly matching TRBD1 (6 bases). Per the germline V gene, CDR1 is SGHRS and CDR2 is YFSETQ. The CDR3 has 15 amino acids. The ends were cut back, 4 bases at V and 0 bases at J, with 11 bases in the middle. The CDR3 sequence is CASSPTGISGNTIYF. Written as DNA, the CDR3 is TGCGCCAGCAGCCCAACAGGGATCTCTGGAAACACCATATATTTT.

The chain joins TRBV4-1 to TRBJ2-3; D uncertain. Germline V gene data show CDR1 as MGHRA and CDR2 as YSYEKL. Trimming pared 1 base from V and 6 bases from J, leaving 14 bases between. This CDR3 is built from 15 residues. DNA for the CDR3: TGCGCCAGCAGCCAAGTGACTGTCCCGAGTGATACGCAGTATTTT. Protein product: CASSQVTVPSDTQYF.

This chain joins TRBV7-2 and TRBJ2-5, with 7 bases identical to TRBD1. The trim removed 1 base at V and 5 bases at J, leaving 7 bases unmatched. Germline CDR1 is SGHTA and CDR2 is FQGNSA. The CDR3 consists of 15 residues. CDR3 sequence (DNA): TGTGCCAGCAGCTTAGTTGTCAGGGGGAAGGAGACCCAGTACTTC. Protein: CASSLVVRGKETQYF.

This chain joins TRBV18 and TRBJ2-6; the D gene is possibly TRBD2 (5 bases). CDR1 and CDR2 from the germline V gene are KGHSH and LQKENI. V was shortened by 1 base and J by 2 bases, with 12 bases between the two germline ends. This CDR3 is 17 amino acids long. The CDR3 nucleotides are TGTGCCAGCTCACCACGGGAGAAAAGCCCTGGGGCCAACGTCCTGACTTTC. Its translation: CASSPREKSPGANVLTF.

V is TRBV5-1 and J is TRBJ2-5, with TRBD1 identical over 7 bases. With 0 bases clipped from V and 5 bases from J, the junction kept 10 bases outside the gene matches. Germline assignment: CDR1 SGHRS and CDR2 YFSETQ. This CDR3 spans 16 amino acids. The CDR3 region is CASSLGWDSRWETQYF. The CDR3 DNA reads TGCGCCAGCAGCTTGGGGTGGGACAGCAGGTGGGAGACCCAGTACTTC.

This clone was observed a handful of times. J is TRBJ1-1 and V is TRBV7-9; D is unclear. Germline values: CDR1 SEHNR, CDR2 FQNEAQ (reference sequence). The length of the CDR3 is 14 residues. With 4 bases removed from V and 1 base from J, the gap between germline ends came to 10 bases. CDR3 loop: CASSCKDGNTEAFF. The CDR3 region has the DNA TGTGCCAGCAGCTGCAAGGACGGGAACACTGAAGCTTTCTTT.

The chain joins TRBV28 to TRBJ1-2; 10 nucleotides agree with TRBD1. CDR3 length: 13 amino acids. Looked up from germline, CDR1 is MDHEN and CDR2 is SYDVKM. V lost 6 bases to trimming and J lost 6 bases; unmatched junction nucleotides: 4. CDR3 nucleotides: TGTGCCAGCAGACGACAGGGGGCCCATGGCTACACCTTC. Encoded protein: CASRRQGAHGYTF.

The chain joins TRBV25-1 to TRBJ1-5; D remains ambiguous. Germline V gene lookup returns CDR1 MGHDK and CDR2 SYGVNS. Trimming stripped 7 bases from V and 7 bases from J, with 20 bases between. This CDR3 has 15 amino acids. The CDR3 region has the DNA TGTGCCAGCACCTTAGGAGGGCAGGTGGCCCAGCCCCAGCATTTT. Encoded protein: CASTLGGQVAQPQHF.

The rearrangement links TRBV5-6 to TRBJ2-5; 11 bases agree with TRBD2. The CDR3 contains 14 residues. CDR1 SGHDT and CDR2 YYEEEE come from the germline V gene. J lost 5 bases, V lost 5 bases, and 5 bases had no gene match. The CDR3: CASRVAGGRETQYF. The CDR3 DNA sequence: TGTGCCAGCAGGGTAGCGGGGGGGCGTGAGACCCAGTACTTC. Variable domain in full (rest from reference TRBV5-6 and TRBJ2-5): DAGVTQSPTHLIKTRGQQVTLRCSPKSGHDTVSWYQQALGQGPQFIFQYYEEEERQRGNFPDRFSGHQFPNYSSELNVNALLLGDSALYLCASRVAGGRETQYFGPGTRLLVL.

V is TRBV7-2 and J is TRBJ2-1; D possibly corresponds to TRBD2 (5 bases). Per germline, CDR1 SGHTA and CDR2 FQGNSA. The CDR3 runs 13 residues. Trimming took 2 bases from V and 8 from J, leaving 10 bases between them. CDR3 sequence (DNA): TGTGCCAGCAGCTTAATCGAGGGCGATGAGCAGTTCTTC. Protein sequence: CASSLIEGDEQFF.

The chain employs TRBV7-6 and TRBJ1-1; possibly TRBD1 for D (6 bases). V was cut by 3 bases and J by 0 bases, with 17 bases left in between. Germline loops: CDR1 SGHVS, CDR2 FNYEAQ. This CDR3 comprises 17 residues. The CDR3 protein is CASSLDSPGRMNTEAFF. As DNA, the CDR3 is TGTGCCAGCAGCTTGGACAGTCCAGGCCGAATGAACACTGAAGCTTTCTTT.

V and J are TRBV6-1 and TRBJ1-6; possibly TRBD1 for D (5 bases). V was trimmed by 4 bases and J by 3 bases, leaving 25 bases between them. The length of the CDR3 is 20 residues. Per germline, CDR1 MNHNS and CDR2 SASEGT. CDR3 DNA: TGTGCCAGCAGTGTTGGTAAACCTTCGGCCGAGGGGTACTATAATTCACCCCTCCACTTT. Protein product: CASSVGKPSAEGYYNSPLHF.

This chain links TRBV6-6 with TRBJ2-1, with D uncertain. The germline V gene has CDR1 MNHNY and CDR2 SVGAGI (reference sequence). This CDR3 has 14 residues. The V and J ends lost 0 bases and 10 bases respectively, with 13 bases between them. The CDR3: CASSYSTSQEEQFF. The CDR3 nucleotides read TGTGCCAGCAGTTACTCGACCTCACAAGAGGAGCAGTTCTTC.

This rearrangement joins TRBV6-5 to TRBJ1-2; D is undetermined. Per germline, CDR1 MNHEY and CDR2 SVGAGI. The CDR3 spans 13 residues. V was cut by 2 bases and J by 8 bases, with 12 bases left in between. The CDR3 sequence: CASSYLEGGGYTF. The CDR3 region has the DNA TGTGCCAGCAGTTACCTGGAGGGAGGGGGCTACACCTTC.

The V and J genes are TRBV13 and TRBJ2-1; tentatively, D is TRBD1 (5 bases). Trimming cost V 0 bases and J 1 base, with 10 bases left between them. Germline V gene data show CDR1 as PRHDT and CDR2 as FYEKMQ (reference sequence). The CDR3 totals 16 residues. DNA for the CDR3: TGTGCCAGCAGCTTAGGCCCAGGGCAGTCCTACAATGAGCAGTTCTTC. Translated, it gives CASSLGPGQSYNEQFF.

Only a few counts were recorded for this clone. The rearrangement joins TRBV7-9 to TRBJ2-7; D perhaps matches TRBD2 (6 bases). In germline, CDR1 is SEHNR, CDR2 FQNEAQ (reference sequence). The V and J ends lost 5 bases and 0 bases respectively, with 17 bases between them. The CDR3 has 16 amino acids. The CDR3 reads CASSKGGGIRSYEQYF. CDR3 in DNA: TGTGCCAGCAGCAAAGGTGGGGGGATTCGCTCCTACGAGCAGTACTTC.

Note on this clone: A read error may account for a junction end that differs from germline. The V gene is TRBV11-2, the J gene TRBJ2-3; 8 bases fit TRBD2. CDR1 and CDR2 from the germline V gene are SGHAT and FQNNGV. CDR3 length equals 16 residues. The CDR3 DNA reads TGTGCCAGCAGCTTAGAGGCCAGCGGGGGCACGGATACGCAGTATTTT. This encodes CASSLEASGGTDTQYF.

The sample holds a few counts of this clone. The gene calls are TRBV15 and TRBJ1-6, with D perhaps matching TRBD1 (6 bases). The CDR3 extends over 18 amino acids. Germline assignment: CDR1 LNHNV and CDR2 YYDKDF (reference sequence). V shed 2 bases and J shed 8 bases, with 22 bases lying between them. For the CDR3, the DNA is TGTGCCACCAGCAGACCCGGGCCGAATAGGGGGGTTTATTCACCCCTCCACTTT. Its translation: CATSRPGPNRGVYSPLHF.

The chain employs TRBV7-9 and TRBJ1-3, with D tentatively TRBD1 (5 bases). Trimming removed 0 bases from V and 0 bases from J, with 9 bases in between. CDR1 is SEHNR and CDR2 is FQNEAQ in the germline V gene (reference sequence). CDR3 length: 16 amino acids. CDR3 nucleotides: TGTGCCAGCAGCTTAGCGCTCACAGGCTCTGGAAACACCATATATTTT. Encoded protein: CASSLALTGSGNTIYF.

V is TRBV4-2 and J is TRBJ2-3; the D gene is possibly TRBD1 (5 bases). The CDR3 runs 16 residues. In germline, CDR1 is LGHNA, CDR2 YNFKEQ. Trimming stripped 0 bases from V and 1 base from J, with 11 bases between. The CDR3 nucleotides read TGTGCCAGCAGCCAAGATAACAGGCGCTGCACAGATACGCAGTATTTT. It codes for CASSQDNRRCTDTQYF.

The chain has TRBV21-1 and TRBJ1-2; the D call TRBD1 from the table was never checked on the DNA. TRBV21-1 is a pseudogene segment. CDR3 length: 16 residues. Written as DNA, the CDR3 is TGTGCCAGCAGCTTCGGGACAGAGCAGTCCGAAGTCGGCTACACCTTC. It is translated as CASSFGTEQSEVGYTF.

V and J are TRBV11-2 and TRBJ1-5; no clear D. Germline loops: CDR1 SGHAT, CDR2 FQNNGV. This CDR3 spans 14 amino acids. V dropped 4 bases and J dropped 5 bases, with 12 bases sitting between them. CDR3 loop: CASSSEPTYQPQHF. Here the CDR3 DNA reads TGTGCCAGCAGCTCCGAGCCCACCTATCAGCCCCAGCATTTT.

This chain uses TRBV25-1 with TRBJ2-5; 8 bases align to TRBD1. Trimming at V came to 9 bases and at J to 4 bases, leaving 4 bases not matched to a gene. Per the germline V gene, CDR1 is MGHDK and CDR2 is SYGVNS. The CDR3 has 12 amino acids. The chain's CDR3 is CASDTGGETQYF. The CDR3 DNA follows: TGTGCCAGTGATACAGGGGGAGAGACCCAGTACTTC.